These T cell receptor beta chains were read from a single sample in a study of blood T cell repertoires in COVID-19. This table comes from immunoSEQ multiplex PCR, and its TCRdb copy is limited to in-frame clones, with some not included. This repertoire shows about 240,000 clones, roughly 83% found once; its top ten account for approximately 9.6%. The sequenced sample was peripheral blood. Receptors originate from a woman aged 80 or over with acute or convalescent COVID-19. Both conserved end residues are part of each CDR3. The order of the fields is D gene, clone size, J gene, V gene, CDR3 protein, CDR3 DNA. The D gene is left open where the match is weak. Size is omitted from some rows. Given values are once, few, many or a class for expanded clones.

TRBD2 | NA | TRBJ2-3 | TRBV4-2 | CASSQRTSGTTDTQYF | TGTGCCAGCAGCCAAAGGACTAGCGGGACCACAGATACGCAGTATTTT
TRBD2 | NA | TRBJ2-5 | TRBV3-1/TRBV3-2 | CASSQGGGGLPIGETQYF | TGTGCCAGCAGCCAAGGAGGCGGGGGGCTCCCAATCGGAGAGACCCAGTACTTC
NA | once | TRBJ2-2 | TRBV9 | CASSVGGQGGNRGTGELFF | TGTGCCAGCAGCGTAGGCGGGCAGGGAGGAAATCGAGGGACCGGGGAGCTGTTTTTT
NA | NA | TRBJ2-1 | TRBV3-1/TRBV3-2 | CASSLLPERNEQFF | TGTGCCAGCAGCCTCCTGCCCGAGAGGAATGAGCAGTTCTTC
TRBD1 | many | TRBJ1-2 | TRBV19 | CASSTGQGRDGYTF | TGTGCCAGTAGTACCGGACAGGGGAGGGATGGCTACACCTTC
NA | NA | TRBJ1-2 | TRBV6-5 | CASSSGGGSYGYTF | TGTGCCAGCAGTTCTGGGGGGGGCAGCTATGGCTACACCTTC
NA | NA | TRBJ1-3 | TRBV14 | CASSQDGGANTIYF | TGTGCCAGCAGCCAAGATGGAGGTGCAAACACCATATATTTT
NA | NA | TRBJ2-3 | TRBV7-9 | CASSLTGGNTDTQYF | TGTGCCAGCAGCTTAACTGGAGGGAACACAGATACGCAGTATTTT
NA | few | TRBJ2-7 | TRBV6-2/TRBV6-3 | CASSYPLESGTRAHEQYF | TGTGCCAGCAGTTACCCCCTCGAATCCGGGACAAGGGCCCACGAGCAGTACTTC
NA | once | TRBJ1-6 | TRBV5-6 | CASSLRVNSPLHF | TGTGCCAGCAGCCTCCGGGTTAATTCACCCCTCCACTTT
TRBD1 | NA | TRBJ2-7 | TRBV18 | CASSLQGASYEQYF | TGTGCCAGCTCACTACAGGGGGCGTCGTACGAGCAGTACTTC
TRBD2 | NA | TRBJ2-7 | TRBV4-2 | CASSQRMGEGEQYF | TGTGCCAGCAGCCAAAGGATGGGGGAGGGCGAGCAGTACTTC
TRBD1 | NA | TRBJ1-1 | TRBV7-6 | CASSQGQGTEAFF | TGTGCCAGCAGCCAGGGACAGGGCACTGAAGCCTTCTTT
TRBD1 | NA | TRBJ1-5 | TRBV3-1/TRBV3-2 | CASSRTGGNQPQHF | TGTGCCAGCAGCCGGACAGGGGGGAATCAGCCCCAGCATTTT
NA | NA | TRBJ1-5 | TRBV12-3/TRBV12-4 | CASSLEGAGAQHF | TGTGCCAGCAGTTTGGAGGGAGCCGGGGCCCAGCATTTT
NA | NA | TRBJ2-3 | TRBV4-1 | CASSQVGGRKTDTQYF | TGCGCCAGCAGCCAAGTCGGAGGCAGAAAAACAGATACGCAGTATTTT
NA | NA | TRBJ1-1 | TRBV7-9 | CASSLGGGGEAFF | TGTGCCAGCAGCTTAGGAGGGGGAGGGGAGGCTTTCTTT
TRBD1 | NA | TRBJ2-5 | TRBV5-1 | CASSLQGVYETQYF | TGCGCCAGCAGCTTGCAGGGGGTCTATGAGACCCAGTACTTC
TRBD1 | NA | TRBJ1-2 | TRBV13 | CASSRQQGVYGYTF | TGTGCCAGCAGCCGTCAGCAGGGGGTTTATGGCTACACCTTC
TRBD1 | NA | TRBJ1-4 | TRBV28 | CASSFARGSEKLFF | TGTGCCAGCAGTTTTGCCAGGGGGAGTGAAAAACTGTTTTTT
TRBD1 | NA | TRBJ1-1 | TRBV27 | CASSLYRGTDTEAFF | TGTGCCAGCAGTTTGTACAGGGGCACTGACACTGAAGCTTTCTTT
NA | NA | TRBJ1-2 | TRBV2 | CASSVAGDYGYTF | TGTGCCAGCAGTGTGGCCGGGGACTATGGCTACACCTTC
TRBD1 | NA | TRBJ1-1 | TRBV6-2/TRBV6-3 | CASSYSPGGAGTEAFF | TGTGCCAGCAGTTACTCCCCAGGGGGCGCGGGGACTGAAGCTTTCTTT
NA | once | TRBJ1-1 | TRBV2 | CASTSGRDTNTEAFF | TGTGCCAGCACCAGCGGCCGGGACACGAACACTGAAGCTTTCTTT
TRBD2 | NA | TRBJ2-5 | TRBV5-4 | CASAETSGGQETQYF | TGTGCCAGCGCGGAGACTAGCGGGGGGCAAGAGACCCAGTACTTC
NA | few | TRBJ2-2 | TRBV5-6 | CASSPGPWGVAGELFF | TGTGCCAGCAGCCCGGGACCGTGGGGGGTGGCCGGGGAGCTGTTTTTT
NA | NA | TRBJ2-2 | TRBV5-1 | CASSPGVTGELFF | TGCGCCAGCAGCCCAGGGGTAACCGGGGAGCTGTTTTTT
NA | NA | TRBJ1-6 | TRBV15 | CATSISGGNSPLHF | TGTGCCACCAGCATTAGTGGGGGGAATTCACCCCTCCACTTT
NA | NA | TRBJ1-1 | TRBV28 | CASSVVGGHTEAFF | TGTGCCAGCAGTGTCGTCGGTGGTCACACTGAAGCTTTCTTT
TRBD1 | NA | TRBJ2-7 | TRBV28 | CASRLTGTGGSYEQYF | TGTGCCAGCAGGTTAACGGGCACAGGGGGCTCCTACGAGCAGTACTTC
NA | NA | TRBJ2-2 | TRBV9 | CASSTPGPTGELFF | TGTGCCAGCAGCACCCCCGGTCCCACCGGGGAGCTGTTTTTT
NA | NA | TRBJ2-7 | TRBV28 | CASRDTYEQYF | TGTGCCAGCAGGGACACCTACGAGCAGTACTTC
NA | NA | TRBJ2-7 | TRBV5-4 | CASSKTSSASYEQYF | TGTGCCAGCAGCAAGACCTCTAGCGCGTCCTACGAGCAGTACTTC
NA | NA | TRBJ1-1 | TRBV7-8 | CASSRPGTYEAFF | TGTGCCAGCAGCCGCCCCGGGACATATGAAGCTTTCTTT
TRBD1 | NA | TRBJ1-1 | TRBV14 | CASSRTGGRSNTEAFF | TGTGCCAGCAGCAGGACAGGGGGCCGCTCGAACACTGAAGCTTTCTTT
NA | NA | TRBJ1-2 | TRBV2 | CASSDSGQGLVGYTF | TGTGCCAGCAGTGACAGTGGGCAGGGGCTGGTCGGCTACACCTTC
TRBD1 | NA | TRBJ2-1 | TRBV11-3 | CASSSRDREVNEQFF | TGTGCCAGCAGCTCCCGGGACAGGGAGGTTAATGAGCAGTTCTTC
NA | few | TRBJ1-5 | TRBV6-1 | CASSEMGTRYQPQHF | TGTGCCAGCAGTGAAATGGGGACACGCTATCAGCCCCAGCATTTT
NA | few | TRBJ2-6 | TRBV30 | CAWASGRGANVLTF | TGTGCCTGGGCCTCGGGGAGGGGGGCCAACGTCCTGACTTTC
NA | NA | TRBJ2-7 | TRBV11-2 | CASSYDAGAVYEQYF | TGTGCCAGCAGCTACGACGCAGGGGCGGTCTACGAGCAGTACTTC
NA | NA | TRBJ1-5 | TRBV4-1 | CASSQLGGDQPQHF | TGCGCCAGCAGCCAATTGGGTGGAGATCAGCCCCAGCATTTT
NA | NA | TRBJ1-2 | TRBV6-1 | CASSEGLGLELKSGGYTF | TGTGCCAGCAGTGAAGGACTGGGGCTTGAACTTAAATCTGGCGGCTACACCTTC
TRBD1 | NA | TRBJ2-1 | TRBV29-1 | CSASGQGANNEQFF | TGCAGCGCCTCTGGACAGGGGGCCAACAATGAGCAGTTCTTC
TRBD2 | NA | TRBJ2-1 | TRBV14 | CASSQWTSDSYNEQFF | TGTGCCAGCAGCCAGTGGACTAGCGATTCCTACAATGAGCAGTTCTTC
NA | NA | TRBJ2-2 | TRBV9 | CASSVTPDSALYTGELFF | TGTGCCAGCAGCGTAACCCCCGACAGCGCCTTATACACCGGGGAGCTGTTTTTT
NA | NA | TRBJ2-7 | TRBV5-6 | CASSFNRISYEQYF | TGTGCCAGCAGCTTCAACAGGATTAGCTACGAGCAGTACTTC
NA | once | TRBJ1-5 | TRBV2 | CASRQQGVSQPQHF | TGTGCCAGCAGACAACAGGGAGTTAGTCAGCCCCAGCATTTT
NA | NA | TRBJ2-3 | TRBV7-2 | CASSLSTQSTDTQYF | TGTGCCAGCAGCTTAAGTACACAAAGCACAGATACGCAGTATTTT
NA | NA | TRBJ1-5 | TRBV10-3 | CAISDPGTLDQPQHF | TGTGCCATCAGTGACCCCGGGACATTGGACCAGCCCCAGCATTTT
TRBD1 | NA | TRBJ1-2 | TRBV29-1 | CSVDTQGAESGYTF | TGCAGCGTCGACACCCAGGGGGCGGAAAGCGGCTACACCTTC
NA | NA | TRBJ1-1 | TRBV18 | CASSPEGPVMTEAFF | TGTGCCAGCTCACCTGAGGGCCCCGTGATGACTGAAGCTTTCTTT
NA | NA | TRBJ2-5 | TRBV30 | CAWTSEETQYF | TGTGCCTGGACTAGTGAGGAGACCCAGTACTTC
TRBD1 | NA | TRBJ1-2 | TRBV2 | CATRQGYNYGYTF | TGTGCCACTAGACAGGGATATAACTATGGCTACACCTTC
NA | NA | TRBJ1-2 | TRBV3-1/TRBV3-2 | CASSRPRAVNGYTF | TGTGCCAGCAGCCGCCCCAGGGCGGTGAACGGCTACACCTTC
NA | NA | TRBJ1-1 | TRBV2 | CASSEGPGFTEAFF | TGTGCCAGCAGTGAAGGGCCAGGGTTCACTGAAGCTTTCTTT
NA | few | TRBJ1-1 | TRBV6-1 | CASSETDSQAFF | TGTGCCAGCAGTGAAACGGACAGTCAAGCTTTCTTT
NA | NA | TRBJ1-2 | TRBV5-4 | CASSSDSLYGYTF | TGTGCCAGCAGCTCAGACAGCCTCTATGGCTACACCTTC
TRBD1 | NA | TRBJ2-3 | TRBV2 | CASRLQGGTDTQYF | TGTGCCAGCAGGCTACAGGGGGGCACAGATACGCAGTATTTT